The 10 T cell receptor beta chains reported below all come from one sample, sequenced in a study of blood T cell repertoires in COVID-19 (dated by TCRdb to about 2020). Library creation used the immunoSEQ multiplex PCR assay. TCRdb provides this immuneACCESS table in a form limited to in-frame rearrangements. Some clones are lacking; in checked studies, under half of them reflect an unresolved V gene, and why the rest are absent is not known. The sample includes 150,000 or so clones, with roughly 88% observed a single time. The ten largest clones take up just over 9.5% of the sample. The sample was peripheral blood. The receptors were gathered from a woman between 50 and 59 years old with acute or convalescent COVID-19.

This chain uses TRBV11-2 with TRBJ2-3, with 7 bases aligning to TRBD2. The CDR3 sequence is 15 residues long. V lost 4 bases to trimming and J lost 2 bases; unmatched junction nucleotides: 6. Germline CDR1 reads SGHAT; CDR2 reads FQNNGV. DNA for the CDR3: TGTGCCAGCAGCTCACTAGCGTGGAACACAGATACGCAGTATTTT. Translating it yields CASSSLAWNTDTQYF.

The chain has TRBV25-1 and TRBJ1-4; D remains ambiguous. Trimming removed 8 bases at V and 6 bases at J, with 10 bases between. Germline V gives CDR1 MGHDK, CDR2 SYGVNS. This CDR3 has 12 amino acids. CDR3 region: CASGNGHEKLFF. The CDR3 DNA follows: TGTGCCAGCGGTAACGGTCATGAAAAACTGTTTTTT.

The gene calls are TRBV5-8 and TRBJ1-5; D remains ambiguous. This CDR3 region has 14 residues. V lost 2 bases and J 0 bases, leaving 6 bases between the germline ends. Germline CDR1 and CDR2: SGHTS and YDEGEE. CDR3 protein: CASSLANSNQPQHF. CDR3 in DNA: TGTGCCAGCAGCTTAGCCAATAGCAATCAGCCCCAGCATTTT.

The CDR3 loop reads CASSGGLGGDYNEQFF. CDR3 sequence (DNA): TGTGCCAGCAGCGGAGGTCTGGGGGGTGACTACAATGAGCAGTTCTTC. This chain joins TRBV9 and TRBJ2-1; D is possibly TRBD2 (6 bases). Germline-derived CDR1 and CDR2 are SGDLS and YYNGEE. The germline V and J ends were trimmed by 3 bases and 3 bases, with 16 bases remaining between them. This CDR3 has 16 residues.

In this sample, this clone turned up a few times. The rearrangement links TRBV24-1 to TRBJ2-1, with D perhaps TRBD1 (5 bases). CDR3 length: 13 residues. Between the trimmed V and J ends, which lost 2 bases and 5 bases, there was a span of 6 bases. Germline CDR1 reads KGHDR; CDR2 reads SFDVKD. This chain's CDR3 is CATSDSDNNEQFF. The DNA for the CDR3 is TGTGCCACCAGTGATTCGGACAACAATGAGCAGTTCTTC.

V gene TRBV4-1 combines with J gene TRBJ1-5; tentatively, D is TRBD1 (5 bases). There are 15 residues in the CDR3. V was clipped by 1 base and J by 5 bases, with 12 bases between them. Germline V gene lookup returns CDR1 MGHRA and CDR2 YSYEKL. The CDR3 here is CASSQGGRVHQPQHF. The DNA of the CDR3 is TGCGCCAGCAGCCAAGGGGGCAGGGTCCATCAGCCCCAGCATTTT.

The gene calls are TRBV19 and TRBJ2-7; the match to TRBD1 covers 7 bases. V was clipped by 5 bases and J by 0 bases; unmatched bases: 10. Germline V gene lookup returns CDR1 LNHDA and CDR2 SQIVND (reference sequence). The CDR3 contains 16 residues. CDR3 sequence (DNA): TGTGCCAGTAGTTCCCTAACGGCAGGGGGCTCCTACGAGCAGTACTTC. Amino acids: CASSSLTAGGSYEQYF.

The chain joins TRBV5-6 to TRBJ2-7, with TRBD2 identical over 11 bases. The length of the CDR3 is 17 residues. J lost 2 bases, V lost 0 bases, and 7 bases had no gene match. Germline V lookup: CDR1 SGHDT, CDR2 YYEEEE. As DNA, the CDR3 is TGTGCCAGCAGCTTGGGTAGCGGGGGGGCGCTGGCCTACGAGCAGTACTTC. Its protein product is CASSLGSGGALAYEQYF. Looking up the rest from reference TRBV5-6 and TRBJ2-7 gives the full variable domain: DAGVTQSPTHLIKTRGQQVTLRCSPKSGHDTVSWYQQALGQGPQFIFQYYEEEERQRGNFPDRFSGHQFPNYSSELNVNALLLGDSALYLCASSLGSGGALAYEQYFGPGTRLTVT.

The sample holds one count of this clone. The gene calls are TRBV11-2 and TRBJ2-1, with 9 bases lining up with TRBD2. CDR1 and CDR2 from the germline V gene are SGHAT and FQNNGV. With 5 bases clipped from V and 4 bases from J, the junction kept 6 bases outside the gene matches. The length of the CDR3 is 15 residues. CDR3 region: CASSPRTSAYNEQFF. CDR3 sequence (DNA): TGTGCCAGCAGCCCCCGGACTAGCGCTTACAATGAGCAGTTCTTC.

The V call is TRBV4-2, the J call TRBJ1-2; tentatively, D is TRBD1 (6 bases). CDR3 length: 16 residues. Germline V gene lookup returns CDR1 LGHNA and CDR2 YNFKEQ. V was trimmed by 0 bases and J by 4 bases, leaving 15 bases between them. The CDR3 region has the DNA TGTGCCAGCAGCCAAGAAGGGGGTAGGGGGTTCTATGGCTACACCTTC. It translates to CASSQEGGRGFYGYTF.